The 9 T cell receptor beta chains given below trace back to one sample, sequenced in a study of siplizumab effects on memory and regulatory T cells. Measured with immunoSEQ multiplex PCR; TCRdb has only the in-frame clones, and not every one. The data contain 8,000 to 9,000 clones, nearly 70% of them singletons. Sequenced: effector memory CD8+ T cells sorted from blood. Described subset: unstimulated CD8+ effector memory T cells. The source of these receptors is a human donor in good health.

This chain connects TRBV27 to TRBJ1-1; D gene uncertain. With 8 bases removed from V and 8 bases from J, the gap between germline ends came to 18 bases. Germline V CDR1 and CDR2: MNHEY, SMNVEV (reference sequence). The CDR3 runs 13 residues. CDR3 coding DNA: TGTGCCAGCTCACCACCGATGAGGAGGGAAGCTTTCTTT. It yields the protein CASSPPMRREAFF.

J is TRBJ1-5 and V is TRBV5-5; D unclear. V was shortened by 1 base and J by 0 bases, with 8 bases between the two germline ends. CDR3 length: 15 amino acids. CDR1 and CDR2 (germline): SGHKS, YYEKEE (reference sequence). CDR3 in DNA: TGTGCCAGCAGCTTGCAGCTTCATAGCAATCAGCCCCAGCATTTT. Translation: CASSLQLHSNQPQHF.

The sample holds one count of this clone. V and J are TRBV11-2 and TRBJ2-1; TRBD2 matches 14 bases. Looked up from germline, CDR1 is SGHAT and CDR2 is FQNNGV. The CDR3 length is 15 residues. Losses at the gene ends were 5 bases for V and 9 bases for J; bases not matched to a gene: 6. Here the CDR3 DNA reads TGTGCCAGCAGCCTGACTAGCGGGGGGGCCGGTGAGCAGTTCTTC. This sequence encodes CASSLTSGGAGEQFF.

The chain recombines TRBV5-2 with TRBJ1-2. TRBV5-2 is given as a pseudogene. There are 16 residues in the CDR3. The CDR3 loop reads CASKSLRVRKTYGYTF. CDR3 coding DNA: TGTGCCAGCAAATCGTTGCGAGTACGAAAGACCTATGGCTACACCTTC.

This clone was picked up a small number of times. In nucleotides, the CDR3 is TGTGCCAGCAGCTTAGCGGGAGGGAGGACAGATACGCAGTATTTT. This encodes CASSLAGGRTDTQYF. V and J are TRBV7-9 and TRBJ2-3; 7 nucleotides align to TRBD2. V lost 0 bases, J lost 3 bases, and 3 bases stayed unmatched. The CDR3 covers 15 residues. CDR1 and CDR2 (germline): SEHNR, FQNEAQ (reference sequence).

CDR3 region: CASSESSGSGSTDTQYF. The CDR3 DNA reads as TGTGCCAGCAGTGAATCTTCAGGCTCGGGGAGCACAGATACGCAGTATTTT. This rearrangement joins TRBV6-1 to TRBJ2-3, with a tentative D call TRBD2 (5 bases). The CDR3 loop spans 17 amino acids. Germline V CDR1 and CDR2: MNHNS, SASEGT. Trimming stripped 2 bases from V and 0 bases from J, with 15 bases between.

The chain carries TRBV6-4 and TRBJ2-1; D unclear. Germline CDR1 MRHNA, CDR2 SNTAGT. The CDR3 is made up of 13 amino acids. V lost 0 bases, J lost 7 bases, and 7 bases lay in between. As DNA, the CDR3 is TGTGCCAGCAGTGACTCGAGCGAAAATGAGCAGTTCTTC. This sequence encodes CASSDSSENEQFF.

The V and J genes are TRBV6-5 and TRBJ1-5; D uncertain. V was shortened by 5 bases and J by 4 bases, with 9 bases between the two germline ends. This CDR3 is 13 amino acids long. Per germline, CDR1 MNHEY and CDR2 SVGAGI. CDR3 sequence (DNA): TGTGCCAGCAGTACGGGTGAGAATCAGCCCCAGCATTTT. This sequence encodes CASSTGENQPQHF.

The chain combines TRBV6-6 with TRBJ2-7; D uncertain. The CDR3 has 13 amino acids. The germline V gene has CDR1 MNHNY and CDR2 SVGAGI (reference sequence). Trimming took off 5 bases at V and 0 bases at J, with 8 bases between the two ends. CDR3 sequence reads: CASSASDSYEQYF. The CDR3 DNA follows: TGTGCCAGCAGTGCTTCGGACTCCTACGAGCAGTACTTC.